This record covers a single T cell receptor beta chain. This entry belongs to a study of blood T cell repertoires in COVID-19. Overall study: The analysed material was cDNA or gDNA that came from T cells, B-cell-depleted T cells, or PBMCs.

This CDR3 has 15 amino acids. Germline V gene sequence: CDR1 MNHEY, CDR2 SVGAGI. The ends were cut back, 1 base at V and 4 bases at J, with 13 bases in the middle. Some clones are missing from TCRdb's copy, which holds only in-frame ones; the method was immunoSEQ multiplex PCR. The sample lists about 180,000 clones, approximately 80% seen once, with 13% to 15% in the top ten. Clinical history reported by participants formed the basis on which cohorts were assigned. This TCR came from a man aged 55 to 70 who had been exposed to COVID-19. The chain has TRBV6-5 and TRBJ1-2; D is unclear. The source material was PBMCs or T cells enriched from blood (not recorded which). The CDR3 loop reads CASSYLAGSGYGYTF. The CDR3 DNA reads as TGTGCCAGCAGTTACTTGGCGGGGAGCGGCTATGGCTACACCTTC.